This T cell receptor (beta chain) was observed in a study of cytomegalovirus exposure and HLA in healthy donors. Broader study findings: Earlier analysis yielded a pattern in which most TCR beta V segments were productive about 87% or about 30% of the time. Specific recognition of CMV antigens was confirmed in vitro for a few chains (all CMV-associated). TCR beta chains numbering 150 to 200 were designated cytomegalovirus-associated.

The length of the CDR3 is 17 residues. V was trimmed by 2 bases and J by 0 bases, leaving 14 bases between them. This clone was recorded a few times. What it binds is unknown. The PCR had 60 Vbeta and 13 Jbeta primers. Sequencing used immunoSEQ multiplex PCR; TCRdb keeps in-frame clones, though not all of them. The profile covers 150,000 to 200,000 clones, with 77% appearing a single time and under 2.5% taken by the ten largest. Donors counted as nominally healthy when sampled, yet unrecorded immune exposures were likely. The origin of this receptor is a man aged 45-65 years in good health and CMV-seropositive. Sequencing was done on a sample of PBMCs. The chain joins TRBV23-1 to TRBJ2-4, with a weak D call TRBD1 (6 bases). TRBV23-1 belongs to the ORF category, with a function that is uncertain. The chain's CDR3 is CASSQGGRGLAKNIQYF. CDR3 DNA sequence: TGCGCCAGCAGTCAAGGGGGCAGGGGCTTAGCCAAAAACATTCAGTACTTC.